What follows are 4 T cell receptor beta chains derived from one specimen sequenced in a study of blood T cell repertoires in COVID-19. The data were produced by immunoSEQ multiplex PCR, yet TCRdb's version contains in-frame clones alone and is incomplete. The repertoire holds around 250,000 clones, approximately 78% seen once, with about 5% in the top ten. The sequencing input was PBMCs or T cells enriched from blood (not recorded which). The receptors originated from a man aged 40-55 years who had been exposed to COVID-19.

The DNA of the CDR3 is TGTGCCAGCAGCCAACTTATAAACTATGGCTACACCTTC. Protein product: CASSQLINYGYTF. The chain employs TRBV3-1 (or the pseudogene TRBV3-2) and TRBJ1-2; D is unclear. V gave up 2 bases and J gave up 2 bases, with 6 bases separating them. This CDR3 has 13 amino acids. The germline gives CDR1 LGHDT, CDR2 YNNKEL (reference sequence).

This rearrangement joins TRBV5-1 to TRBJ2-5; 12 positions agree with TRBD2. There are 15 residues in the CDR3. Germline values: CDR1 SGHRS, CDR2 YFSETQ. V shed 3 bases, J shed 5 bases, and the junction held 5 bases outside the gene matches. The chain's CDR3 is CASSSTSGSVETQYF. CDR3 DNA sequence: TGCGCCAGCAGCTCGACTAGCGGGAGCGTGGAGACCCAGTACTTC.

The CDR3 nucleotides are TGTGCCAGTAGCCTCCAGCGGAGGTTAACTGAAGCTTTCTTT. Translation gives CASSLQRRLTEAFF. V and J are TRBV19 and TRBJ1-1, with D unclear. The germline V gene encodes CDR1 LNHDA and CDR2 SQIVND (reference sequence). The ends were cut back, 6 bases at V and 5 bases at J, with 16 bases in the middle. The CDR3 loop spans 14 amino acids.

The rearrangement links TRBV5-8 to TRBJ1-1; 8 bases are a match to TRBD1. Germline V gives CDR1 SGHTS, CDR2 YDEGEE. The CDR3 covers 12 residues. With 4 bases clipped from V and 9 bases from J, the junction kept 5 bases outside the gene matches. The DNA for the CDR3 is TGTGCCAGCAGCCGGGACAGGAAGCAAGCTTTCTTT. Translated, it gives CASSRDRKQAFF.